Listed below are T cell receptor beta chains from one sample, sequenced in a study of a mutant IDH1 vaccine in newly diagnosed glioma. Their antigens remain unidentified. The repertoire was sequenced with immunoSEQ multiplex PCR; TCRdb's copy has only in-frame clones and lacks some. The sample carries some 48,000 clones, roughly 78% recorded once. The sequenced sample was PBMCs, obtained from a glioma patient whose treatment included an IDH1 peptide vaccine. The source is a woman in her forties with glioma. Both conserved end residues are part of each CDR3. The order of the fields is V gene, J gene, D gene, clone size, CDR3 protein, CDR3 DNA. D genes are given only for firm matches. Size tells how often a clone was seen (once, few, many) or the class of an expanded clone, and some rows leave it out.

TRBV5-4	TRBJ2-6	.	.	CASSPWSSGANVLTF	TGTGCCAGCAGCCCCTGGAGTTCTGGGGCCAACGTCCTGACTTTC
TRBV18	TRBJ2-7	.	few	CASSPPSRNEQYF	TGTGCCAGCTCACCACCTTCCAGGAACGAGCAGTACTTC
TRBV30	TRBJ1-5	.	.	CAWSAGSGLGPQHF	TGTGCCTGGAGTGCAGGGTCCGGGCTGGGGCCCCAGCATTTT
TRBV5-4	TRBJ2-5	.	once	CASSVRRGETQYF	TGTGCCAGCAGCGTCCGACGCGGGGAGACCCAGTACTTC
TRBV19	TRBJ1-1	.	.	CASSSGDQNTEAFF	TGTGCCAGTAGTTCAGGGGACCAGAACACTGAAGCTTTCTTT
TRBV9	TRBJ2-2	.	.	CASSVNSGELFF	TGTGCCAGCAGCGTTAATTCCGGGGAGCTGTTTTTT
TRBV6-6	TRBJ1-4	.	.	CASNTRGSNEKLFF	TGTGCCAGCAATACACGGGGGAGTAATGAAAAACTGTTTTTT
TRBV15	TRBJ1-2	.	.	CATSRGPAQKGYTF	TGTGCCACCAGCAGAGGGCCAGCCCAAAAAGGCTACACCTTC
TRBV25-1	TRBJ2-7	.	.	CASSVNSRYEQYF	TGTGCCAGCAGTGTAAACAGCCGTTACGAGCAGTACTTC
TRBV18	TRBJ2-7	TRBD2	few	CASSGTSGSSYEQYF	TGTGCCAGCTCAGGGACTAGCGGGAGCTCCTACGAGCAGTACTTC
TRBV9	TRBJ2-5	TRBD1	.	CASSVGQGAGETQYF	TGTGCCAGCAGCGTAGGACAGGGGGCAGGAGAGACCCAGTACTTC
TRBV19	TRBJ2-5	.	.	CASTWTFRGGETQYF	TGTGCCAGTACCTGGACATTTAGGGGGGGGGAGACCCAGTACTTC
TRBV7-9	TRBJ2-5	TRBD2	once	CASSFGGGGSQETQYF	TGTGCCAGCAGCTTCGGTGGCGGGGGGTCCCAAGAGACCCAGTACTTC
TRBV11-2	TRBJ2-5	TRBD2	.	CASSSSGGGETQYF	TGTGCCAGCAGCTCTAGCGGGGGGGGAGAGACCCAGTACTTC
TRBV5-1	TRBJ2-7	TRBD1	medium-sized	CASSPGGQAGYEQYF	TGCGCCAGCAGCCCGGGTGGACAGGCGGGCTACGAGCAGTACTTC
TRBV7-2	TRBJ2-5	TRBD1	.	CASSLDRGQVETQYF	TGTGCCAGCAGCCTCGACAGGGGGCAGGTAGAGACCCAGTACTTC
TRBV18	TRBJ2-6	.	.	CASSGGYSGANVLTF	TGTGCCAGCTCAGGGGGCTACTCTGGGGCCAACGTCCTGACTTTC
TRBV18	TRBJ1-1	.	.	CATELLTEAFF	TGTGCCACCGAACTGCTCACTGAAGCTTTCTTT
TRBV7-8	TRBJ2-5	TRBD2	medium-sized	CASSLVVAGGQETQYF	TGTGCCAGCAGCTTAGTTGTAGCGGGGGGGCAAGAGACCCAGTACTTC
TRBV25-1	TRBJ1-4	TRBD1	once	CASSEVGQGREKLFF	TGTGCCAGCAGTGAGGTGGGACAGGGAAGAGAAAAACTGTTTTTT
TRBV6-6	TRBJ1-3	TRBD1	.	CASSYDAGTGRNTIYF	TGTGCCAGCAGTTACGACGCCGGGACAGGGAGAAACACCATATATTTT
TRBV2	TRBJ2-3	.	.	CAYVPGHTSTDTQYF	TGTGCCTACGTCCCAGGACACACTAGCACAGATACGCAGTATTTT
TRBV27	TRBJ1-6	TRBD1	few	CASSSTGQYNSPLHF	TGTGCCAGCAGTTCCACGGGACAGTATAATTCACCCCTCCACTTT
TRBV6-1	TRBJ2-5	TRBD2	.	CASSFSGGVGETQYF	TGTGCCAGCAGTTTTAGCGGGGGGGTGGGTGAGACCCAGTACTTC
TRBV7-2	TRBJ1-5	.	.	CASSSHRTVYSNQPQHF	TGTGCCAGCAGCTCTCATAGGACGGTATATAGCAATCAGCCCCAGCATTTT
TRBV6-1	TRBJ2-5	.	.	CASSQHGRAQETQYF	TGTGCCAGCAGCCAACACGGTAGGGCCCAAGAGACCCAGTACTTC
TRBV6-6	TRBJ1-1	.	.	CASRAGEAFF	TGTGCCAGCAGGGCAGGGGAAGCTTTCTTT
TRBV6-1	TRBJ1-2	TRBD1	.	CASSEVGTRGRDGYTF	TGTGCCAGCAGTGAAGTGGGGACCAGGGGGCGCGACGGCTACACCTTC
TRBV5-6	TRBJ2-7	TRBD1	.	CASSLEQWDRQYEQYF	TGTGCCAGCAGCTTGGAGCAATGGGACAGGCAGTACGAGCAGTACTTC
TRBV30	TRBJ1-1	.	.	CAWRRGGLRPLTNTEAFF	TGTGCCTGGAGACGCGGGGGTCTTAGGCCCTTGACGAACACTGAAGCTTTCTTT
TRBV25-1	TRBJ2-7	.	.	CASSRLAGGNEQYF	TGTGCCAGCAGTAGGTTAGCAGGGGGGAACGAGCAGTACTTC
TRBV7-9	TRBJ2-6	TRBD1	.	CASSDRERSGANVLTF	TGTGCCAGCAGCGACAGGGAGAGATCTGGGGCCAACGTCCTGACTTTC
TRBV6-5	TRBJ2-7	TRBD2	.	CASSSGTSRYEQYF	TGTGCCAGCAGTTCCGGGACTAGCAGGTACGAGCAGTACTTC
TRBV29-1	TRBJ2-2	.	.	CSARKSPGELFF	TGCAGCGCCCGTAAATCACCTGGGGAGCTGTTTTTT
TRBV25-1	TRBJ1-5	.	.	CASSEEGIQPQHF	TGTGCCAGCAGTGAGGAGGGGATTCAGCCCCAGCATTTT
TRBV6-1	TRBJ1-5	.	.	CASSDGGGTTTQHF	TGTGCCAGCAGTGACGGCGGAGGGACCACCACCCAGCATTTT
TRBV14	TRBJ1-2	.	.	CASSQGPLAGYYGYTF	TGTGCCAGCAGCCAAGGACCGTTGGCAGGGTACTATGGCTACACCTTC
TRBV4-2	TRBJ2-1	.	.	CASGAQQRDNEQFF	TGTGCCAGCGGAGCCCAACAGCGAGATAATGAGCAGTTCTTC
TRBV30	TRBJ2-2	.	.	CAWSRGGAGTGELFF	TGTGCCTGGAGTAGAGGGGGGGCGGGCACCGGGGAGCTGTTTTTT
TRBV12-5	TRBJ1-2	.	.	CASGSLGDNGYTF	TGTGCTAGTGGTTCCCTGGGCGACAATGGCTACACCTTC
TRBV6-4	TRBJ2-3	.	few	CASSQSPAAGIGDTQYF	TGTGCCAGCAGTCAAAGCCCCGCGGCAGGGATAGGAGATACGCAGTATTTT
TRBV5-4	TRBJ2-1	TRBD1	.	CASSSRQGYNEQFF	TGTGCCAGCAGCTCCCGACAGGGATACAATGAGCAGTTCTTC
TRBV2	TRBJ2-6	.	.	CASTPKGGAGANVLTF	TGTGCCAGCACCCCCAAGGGGGGGGCTGGGGCCAACGTCCTGACTTTC
TRBV7-9	TRBJ2-3	.	.	CASSKSWTGTDTQYF	TGTGCCAGCAGTAAAAGCTGGACAGGCACAGATACGCAGTATTTT
TRBV10-3	TRBJ2-2	.	once	CAISESGGANTGELFF	TGTGCCATCAGTGAGTCAGGGGGAGCGAACACCGGGGAGCTGTTTTTT
TRBV10-2	TRBJ1-1	.	few	CASSESGGRVNTEAFF	TGCGCCAGCAGTGAGTCCGGAGGCAGGGTGAACACTGAAGCTTTCTTT